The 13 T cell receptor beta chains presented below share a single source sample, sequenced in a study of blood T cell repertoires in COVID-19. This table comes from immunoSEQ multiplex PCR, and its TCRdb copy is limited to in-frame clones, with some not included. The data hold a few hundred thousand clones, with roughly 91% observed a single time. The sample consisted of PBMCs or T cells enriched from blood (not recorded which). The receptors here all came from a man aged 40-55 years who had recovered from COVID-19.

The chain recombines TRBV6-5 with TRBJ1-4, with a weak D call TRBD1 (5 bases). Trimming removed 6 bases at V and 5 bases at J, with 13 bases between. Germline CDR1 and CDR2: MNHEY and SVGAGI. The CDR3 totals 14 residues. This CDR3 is CASRDSRVNEKLFF. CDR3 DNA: TGTGCCAGCAGAGACAGTCGGGTAAATGAAAAACTGTTTTTT.

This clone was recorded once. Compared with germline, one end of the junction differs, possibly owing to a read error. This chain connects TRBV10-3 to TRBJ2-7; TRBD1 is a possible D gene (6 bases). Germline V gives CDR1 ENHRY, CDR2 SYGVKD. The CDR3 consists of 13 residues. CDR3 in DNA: TGTGCCACCAGTGGAACAGGGACCTACGAGCAGTACTTC. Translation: CATSGTGTYEQYF.

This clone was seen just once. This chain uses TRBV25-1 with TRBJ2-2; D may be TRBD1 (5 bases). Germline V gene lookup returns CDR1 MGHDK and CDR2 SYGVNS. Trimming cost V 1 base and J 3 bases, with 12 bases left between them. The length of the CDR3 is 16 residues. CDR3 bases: TGTGCCAGCAGTGAATCTATGGGGCCGCACACCGGGGAGCTGTTTTTT. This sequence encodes CASSESMGPHTGELFF.

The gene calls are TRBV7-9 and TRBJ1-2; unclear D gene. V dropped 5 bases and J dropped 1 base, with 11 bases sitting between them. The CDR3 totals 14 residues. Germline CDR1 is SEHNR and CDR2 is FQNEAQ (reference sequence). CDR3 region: CASSPLPVNYGYTF. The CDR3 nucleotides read TGTGCCAGCAGCCCCCTTCCGGTTAACTATGGCTACACCTTC.

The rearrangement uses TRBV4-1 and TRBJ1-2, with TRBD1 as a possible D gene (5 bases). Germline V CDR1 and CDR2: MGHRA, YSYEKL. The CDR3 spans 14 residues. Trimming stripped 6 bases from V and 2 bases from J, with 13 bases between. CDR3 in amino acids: CASRPTDENYGYTF. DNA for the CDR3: TGCGCCAGCAGACCGACAGACGAGAACTATGGCTACACCTTC.

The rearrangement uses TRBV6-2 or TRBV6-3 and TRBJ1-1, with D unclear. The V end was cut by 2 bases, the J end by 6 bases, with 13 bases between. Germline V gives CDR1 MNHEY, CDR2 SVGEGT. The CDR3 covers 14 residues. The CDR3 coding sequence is TGTGCCAGCAGTTACGGAGGTAGAGGCCCTGAAGCTTTCTTT. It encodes CASSYGGRGPEAFF.

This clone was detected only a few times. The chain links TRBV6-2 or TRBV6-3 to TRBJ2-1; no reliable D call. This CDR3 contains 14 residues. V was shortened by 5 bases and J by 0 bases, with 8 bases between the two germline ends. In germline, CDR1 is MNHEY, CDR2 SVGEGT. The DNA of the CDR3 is TGTGCCAGCAGTATTCTAAGCTCCTACAATGAGCAGTTCTTC. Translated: CASSILSSYNEQFF.

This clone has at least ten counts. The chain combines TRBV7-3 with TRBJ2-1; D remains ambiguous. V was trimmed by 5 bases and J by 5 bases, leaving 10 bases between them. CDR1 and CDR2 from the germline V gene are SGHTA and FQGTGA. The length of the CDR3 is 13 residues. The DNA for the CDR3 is TGTGCCAGCAGCGACAACGAACACAATGAGCAGTTCTTC. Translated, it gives CASSDNEHNEQFF.

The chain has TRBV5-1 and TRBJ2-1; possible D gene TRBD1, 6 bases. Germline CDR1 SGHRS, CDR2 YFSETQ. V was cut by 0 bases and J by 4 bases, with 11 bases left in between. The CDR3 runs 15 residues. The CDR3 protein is CASSLAHGTYNEQFF. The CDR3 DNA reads TGCGCCAGCAGCTTGGCCCATGGGACATACAATGAGCAGTTCTTC. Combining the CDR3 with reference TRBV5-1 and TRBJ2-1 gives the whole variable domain KAGVTQTPRYLIKTRGQQVTLSCSPISGHRSVSWYQQTPGQGLQFLFEYFSETQRNKGNFPGRFSGRQFSNSRSEMNVSTLELGDSALYLCASSLAHGTYNEQFFGPGTRLTVL.

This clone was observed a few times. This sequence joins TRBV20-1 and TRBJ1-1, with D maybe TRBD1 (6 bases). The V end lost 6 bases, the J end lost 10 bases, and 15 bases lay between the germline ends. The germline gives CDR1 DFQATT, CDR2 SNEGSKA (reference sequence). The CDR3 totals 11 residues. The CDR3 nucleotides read TGCAGTGCCAGAAACAGGGTTCGAGCTTTCTTT. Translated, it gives CSARNRVRAFF.

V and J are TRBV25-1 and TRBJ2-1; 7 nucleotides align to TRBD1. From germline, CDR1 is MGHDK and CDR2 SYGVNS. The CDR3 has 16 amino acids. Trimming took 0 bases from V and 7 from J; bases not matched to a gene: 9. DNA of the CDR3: TGTGCCAGCAGTGAATACCAGCACAGGGGCAGGAATGAGCAGTTCTTC. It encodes CASSEYQHRGRNEQFF.

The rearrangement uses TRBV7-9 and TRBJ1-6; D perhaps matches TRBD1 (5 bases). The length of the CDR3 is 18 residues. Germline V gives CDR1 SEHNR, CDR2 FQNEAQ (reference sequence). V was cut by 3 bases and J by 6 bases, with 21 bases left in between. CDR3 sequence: CASSLALVRTISNSPLHF. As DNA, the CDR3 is TGTGCCAGCAGCTTGGCTTTGGTCCGGACAATAAGTAATTCACCCCTCCACTTT.

CDR3 sequence reads: CASSFPLSLAAYNEQFF. CDR3 DNA: TGTGCCAGCAGTTTCCCCCTGTCCCTAGCGGCCTACAATGAGCAGTTCTTC. This chain joins TRBV28 and TRBJ2-1; 7 nucleotides align to TRBD2. Trimming at V came to 3 bases and at J to 2 bases, leaving 10 bases not matched to a gene. The CDR3 length is 17 residues. Germline CDR1 is MDHEN and CDR2 is SYDVKM.